A selection of T cell receptor beta chains follows, all from one sample in a study of T cell responses to AZD1222 COVID-19 vaccine. TCRdb's table, derived via immunoSEQ multiplex PCR, lists solely in-frame clones and lacks some. The sample contains some 100,000 clones, 90% to 95% of which appear only once. The starting material was peripheral blood, obtained 28 days after the second AZD1222 dose. Source of these receptors: an adult who received the AZD1222 COVID-19 vaccine. Both conserved end residues are part of each CDR3. D genes are given only for firm matches. Clone size is shown for a subset of rows, as once, few, many or a class of expanded clone.

TRBJ2-5	16	NA	TRBV6-6	TRBD2	CASRRRLAEVQETQYF	TGTGCCAGCAGACGCCGACTAGCGGAGGTCCAAGAGACCCAGTACTTC
TRBJ2-3	13	once	TRBV7-8	NA	CASSLGGVGTQYF	TGTGCCAGCAGCTTAGGGGGTGTTGGTACGCAGTATTTT
TRBJ2-5	14	NA	TRBV4-3	TRBD1	CASSQDDRVGGQYF	TGCGCCAGCAGCCAAGATGACAGGGTTGGGGGCCAGTACTTC
TRBJ1-2	14	NA	TRBV5-1	NA	CASSLGLGSKGYTF	TGCGCCAGCAGCTTGGGGCTGGGTTCAAAAGGCTACACCTTC
TRBJ1-6	18	NA	TRBV11-2	TRBD1	CASSLFLQGSSYNSPLHF	TGTGCCAGCAGCTTATTTCTACAGGGGAGCTCCTATAATTCACCCCTCCACTTT
TRBJ2-7	16	few	TRBV4-1	NA	CASSQVTPPTGYEQYF	TGCGCCAGCAGCCAAGTAACCCCCCCGACTGGGTACGAGCAGTACTTC
TRBJ2-2	15	NA	TRBV5-1	TRBD1	CASSLGDSVTGELFF	TGCGCCAGCAGCTTAGGGGACAGTGTGACCGGGGAGCTGTTTTTT
TRBJ2-1	16	once	TRBV27	TRBD2	CASSPLTSGGVNEQFF	TGTGCCAGCAGTCCCTTGACTAGCGGGGGGGTTAATGAGCAGTTCTTC
TRBJ1-2	12	NA	TRBV30	NA	CAWSVTANGYTF	TGTGCCTGGAGTGTGACAGCTAATGGCTACACCTTC
TRBJ2-7	16	NA	TRBV3-1/TRBV3-2	NA	CASSQSFQGPSYEQYF	TGTGCCAGCAGCCAGAGTTTCCAGGGCCCCTCCTACGAGCAGTACTTC
TRBJ1-2	17	NA	TRBV4-1	TRBD1	CASSLRDSKRGNYGYTF	TGCGCCAGCAGCCTCCGGGACAGCAAAAGGGGTAACTATGGCTACACCTTC
TRBJ2-3	13	NA	TRBV20-1	NA	CSASFGGTDTQYF	TGCAGTGCTAGTTTCGGAGGGACAGATACGCAGTATTTT
TRBJ2-7	12	NA	TRBV30	NA	CAWSYQSAEQYF	TGTGCCTGGAGTTATCAGTCCGCCGAGCAGTACTTC
TRBJ1-4	14	NA	TRBV19	NA	CASSPEAGSEKLFF	TGTGCCAGTAGCCCCGAAGCTGGGAGTGAAAAACTGTTTTTT
TRBJ1-5	13	NA	TRBV4-1	NA	CASSQDGNQPQHF	TGCGCCAGCAGCCAAGATGGAAATCAGCCCCAGCATTTT
TRBJ1-1	12	NA	TRBV11-3	NA	CASSRRGTEAFF	TGTGCCAGCAGTCGACGGGGGACTGAAGCTTTCTTT
TRBJ2-1	13	NA	TRBV4-1	NA	CASSRLGGNEQFF	TGCGCCAGCAGCAGACTAGGGGGCAATGAGCAGTTCTTC
TRBJ1-5	14	NA	TRBV6-5	NA	CASRSRTSNQPQHF	TGTGCCAGCAGATCAAGGACAAGCAATCAGCCCCAGCATTTT
TRBJ1-1	14	NA	TRBV10-3	NA	CAISELGGVTEAFF	TGTGCCATCAGTGAGCTAGGTGGGGTCACTGAAGCTTTCTTT
TRBJ2-3	15	NA	TRBV4-1	NA	CASRWQGRGTDTQYF	TGCGCCAGCAGATGGCAGGGGCGGGGCACAGATACGCAGTATTTT
TRBJ2-7	11	once	TRBV28	NA	CASSLKDEQYF	TGTGCCAGCAGTTTAAAGGACGAGCAGTACTTC
TRBJ1-5	13	NA	TRBV6-2/TRBV6-3	NA	CASSDRGVQPQHF	TGTGCCAGCAGCGATCGCGGAGTACAGCCCCAGCATTTT
TRBJ1-1	13	NA	TRBV11-3	NA	CASSFGQASEAFF	TGTGCCAGCAGCTTTGGGCAGGCATCTGAAGCTTTCTTT
TRBJ2-7	16	NA	TRBV27	TRBD1	CASSPITGTGGYEQYF	TGTGCCAGCAGTCCAATCACCGGGACAGGGGGCTACGAGCAGTACTTC
TRBJ2-5	13	NA	TRBV9	NA	CASSVDRGETQYF	TGTGCCAGCAGCGTCGATAGGGGGGAGACCCAGTACTTC
TRBJ2-1	11	NA	TRBV7-9	NA	CASSSRPEQFF	TGTGCCAGCAGCTCCCGGCCTGAGCAGTTCTTC
TRBJ1-3	14	NA	TRBV5-1	TRBD1	CASRQDRAGNTIYF	TGCGCCAGCAGACAAGACAGGGCTGGAAACACCATATATTTT
TRBJ2-2	15	NA	TRBV7-8	NA	CASSRLPRGTGELFF	TGTGCCAGCAGCCGGCTCCCCAGGGGTACCGGGGAGCTGTTTTTT
TRBJ1-1	15	NA	TRBV18	NA	CASSPVGWSRPEAFF	TGTGCCAGCTCACCGGTAGGATGGTCTCGACCTGAAGCTTTCTTT
TRBJ1-1	14	few	TRBV4-3	NA	CASSQDVQNTEAFF	TGCGCCAGCAGCCAAGATGTACAGAACACTGAAGCTTTCTTT
TRBJ1-3	17	NA	TRBV7-9	NA	CASSLAPILVSGNTIYF	TGTGCCAGCAGCTTAGCGCCCATCTTGGTCTCTGGAAACACCATATATTTT
TRBJ2-6	21	NA	TRBV6-6	NA	CASSPLRQGKSGYSGANVLTF	TGTGCCAGCAGCCCACTCCGGCAGGGAAAGAGCGGGTATTCTGGGGCCAACGTCCTGACTTTC
TRBJ1-5	19	NA	TRBV5-8	NA	CASSLHLRDLIYSNQPQHF	TGTGCCAGCAGCTTGCATCTCCGAGATTTGATTTATAGCAATCAGCCCCAGCATTTT
TRBJ1-1	13	NA	TRBV29-1	TRBD1	CSAWTGGETEAFF	TGCAGCGCATGGACAGGGGGTGAGACTGAAGCTTTCTTT
TRBJ2-1	16	few	TRBV5-4	NA	CASSPKGGTLHNEQFF	TGTGCCAGCAGCCCCAAAGGGGGGACACTGCACAATGAGCAGTTCTTC
TRBJ2-2	17	NA	TRBV20-1	NA	CSASGPFRDSNTGELFF	TGCAGTGCTAGTGGGCCGTTCCGAGACTCGAACACCGGGGAGCTGTTTTTT
TRBJ1-5	14	NA	TRBV6-5	TRBD1	CASSLGQSGQPQHF	TGTGCCAGCAGCCTGGGACAGAGTGGGCAGCCCCAGCATTTT
TRBJ1-2	17	NA	TRBV4-1	TRBD1	CASSQAGTGAPNYGYTF	TGCGCCAGCAGCCAAGCCGGGACAGGGGCTCCTAACTATGGCTACACCTTC
TRBJ1-2	16	NA	TRBV6-1	NA	CASSEIFLKDSYGYTF	TGTGCCAGCAGTGAAATCTTCCTAAAAGACTCCTATGGCTACACCTTC
TRBJ2-5	14	NA	TRBV7-9	NA	CASSLGTYQETQYF	TGTGCCAGCAGCTTAGGGACGTACCAAGAGACCCAGTACTTC
TRBJ2-6	19	NA	TRBV7-9	TRBD1	CASSLARGQGTSGANVLTF	TGTGCCAGCAGCTTAGCGAGGGGACAGGGGACCTCTGGGGCCAACGTCCTGACTTTC
TRBJ2-5	17	NA	TRBV5-6	NA	CASSLLLDGGLGETQYF	TGTGCCAGCAGCCTCCTTTTAGACGGGGGGCTTGGAGAGACCCAGTACTTC
TRBJ1-1	11	once	TRBV20-1	NA	CSAQTGRGAFF	TGCAGTGCCCAAACGGGCAGGGGAGCTTTCTTT
TRBJ1-1	15	NA	TRBV7-9	TRBD1	CASSGQGAQNTEAFF	TGTGCCAGCAGCGGTCAGGGGGCGCAGAACACTGAAGCTTTCTTT
TRBJ2-2	17	NA	TRBV14	TRBD2	CASSQLLAGANTGELFF	TGTGCCAGCAGCCAGCTCCTAGCGGGGGCAAACACCGGGGAGCTGTTTTTT
TRBJ1-1	11	NA	TRBV28	NA	CASSLPHEAFF	TGTGCCAGCAGCCTCCCTCATGAAGCTTTCTTT
TRBJ1-1	13	NA	TRBV12-3/TRBV12-4	NA	CASSFSGNTEAFF	TGTGCCAGCAGTTTTTCCGGGAACACTGAAGCTTTCTTT
TRBJ2-3	16	NA	TRBV3-1/TRBV3-2	NA	CASSLPTGSSTDTQYF	TGTGCCAGCAGCCTCCCGACAGGATCTAGCACAGATACGCAGTATTTT
TRBJ1-4	15	few	TRBV5-6	TRBD1	CASSLMGQGAEKLFF	TGTGCCAGCAGCTTAATGGGCCAGGGGGCTGAAAAACTGTTTTTT
TRBJ2-7	12	NA	TRBV7-9	NA	CASSNPSAEQYF	TGTGCCAGCAGCAACCCCTCGGCAGAGCAGTACTTC
TRBJ2-3	14	once	TRBV15	NA	CATSRDLGTDTQYF	TGTGCCACCAGCAGAGATTTGGGGACAGATACGCAGTATTTT
TRBJ2-3	15	NA	TRBV27	TRBD2	CASSLSGGDADTQYF	TGTGCCAGCAGTTTATCGGGGGGGGACGCAGATACGCAGTATTTT